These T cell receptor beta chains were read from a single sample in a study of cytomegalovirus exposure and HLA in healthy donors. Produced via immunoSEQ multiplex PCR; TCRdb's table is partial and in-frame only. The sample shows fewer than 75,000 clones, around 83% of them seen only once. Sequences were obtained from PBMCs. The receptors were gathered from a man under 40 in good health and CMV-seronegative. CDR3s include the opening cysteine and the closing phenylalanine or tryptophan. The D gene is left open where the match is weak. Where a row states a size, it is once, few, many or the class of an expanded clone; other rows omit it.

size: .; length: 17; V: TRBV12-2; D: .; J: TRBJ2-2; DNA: TGTGCAAGTCGCTCCCGACAGGGGGAAGTGAAGGGCGGGGAGCTGTTTTTT; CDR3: CASRSRQGEVKGGELFF
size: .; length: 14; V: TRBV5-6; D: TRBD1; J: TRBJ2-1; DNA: TGTGCCAGCAGCTTCGACAGGGCCCAATTTGAGCAGTTCTTC; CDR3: CASSFDRAQFEQFF
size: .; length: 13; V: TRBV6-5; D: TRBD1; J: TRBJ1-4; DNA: TGTGCCAGTTCAGACAGGGGGCAAGAAAAACTGTTTTTT; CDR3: CASSDRGQEKLFF
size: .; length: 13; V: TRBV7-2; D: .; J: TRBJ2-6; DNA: TGTGCCAGCAGCCGCTCTGGGGCCAACGTCCTGACTTTC; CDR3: CASSRSGANVLTF
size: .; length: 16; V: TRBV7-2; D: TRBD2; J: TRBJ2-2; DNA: TGTGCCAGCAGCTTACTGGCGGGGGTTCTCACCGGGGAGCTGTTTTTT; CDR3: CASSLLAGVLTGELFF
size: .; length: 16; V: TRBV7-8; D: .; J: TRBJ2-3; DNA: TGTGCCAGCAGGGAGGATGTGGCCGCGGGCTGGGATACGCAGTATTTT; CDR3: CASREDVAAGWDTQYF
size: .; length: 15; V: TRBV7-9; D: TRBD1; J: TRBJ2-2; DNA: TGTGCCAGCAGCTCCGGGACAGGGGGGATCGGGGAGCTGTTTTTT; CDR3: CASSSGTGGIGELFF
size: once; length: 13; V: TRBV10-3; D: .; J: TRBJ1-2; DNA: TGTGCCATCACCAGGGACACCTTGTATGGCTACACCTTC; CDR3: CAITRDTLYGYTF
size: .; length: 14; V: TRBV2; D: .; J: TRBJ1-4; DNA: TGTGCCAGCATCCCCCAGGGTTGGGGAGAAAAACTGTTTTTT; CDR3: CASIPQGWGEKLFF
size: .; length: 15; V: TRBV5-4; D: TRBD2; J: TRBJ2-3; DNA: TGTGCCAGCAGCCCCCTAGCGGGGAACTCTGATACGCAGTATTTT; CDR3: CASSPLAGNSDTQYF
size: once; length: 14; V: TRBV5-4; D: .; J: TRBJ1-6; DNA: TGTGCCAGCAGCCTCGACAGTGGGAATTCACCCCTCCACTTT; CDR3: CASSLDSGNSPLHF
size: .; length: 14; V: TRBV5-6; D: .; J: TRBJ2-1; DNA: TGTGCCAGCAGCTTGGGACAGGCCTACAATGAGCAGTTCTTC; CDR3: CASSLGQAYNEQFF
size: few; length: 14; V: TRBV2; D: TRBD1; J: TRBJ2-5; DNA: TGTGCCAGCAGTGACGAGGGGGCCCGGGAGACCCAGTACTTC; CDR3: CASSDEGARETQYF
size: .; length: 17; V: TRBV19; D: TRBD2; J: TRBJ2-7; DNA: TGTGCCAGTAGTATTGGTCCTGGTAGCGGGGGATTTAAGGAGCAGTACTTC; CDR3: CASSIGPGSGGFKEQYF
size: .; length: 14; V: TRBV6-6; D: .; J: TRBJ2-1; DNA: TGTGCCAGCAGTTACTCCCGACAGAACAATGAGCAGTTCTTC; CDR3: CASSYSRQNNEQFF
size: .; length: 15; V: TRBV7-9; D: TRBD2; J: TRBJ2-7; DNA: TGTGCCAGCAGCATTAGCGGGAGACTGGTATACGAGCAGTACTTC; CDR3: CASSISGRLVYEQYF
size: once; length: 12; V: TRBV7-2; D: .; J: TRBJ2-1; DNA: TGTGCCAGCACCTGGCAACCCAATGAGCAGTTCTTC; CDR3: CASTWQPNEQFF
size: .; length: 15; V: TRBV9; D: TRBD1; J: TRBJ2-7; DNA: TGTGCCAGCAGCGCGGACGTGGGACAGCCCTACGAGCAGTACTTC; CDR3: CASSADVGQPYEQYF
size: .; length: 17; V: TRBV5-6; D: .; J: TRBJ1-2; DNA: TGTGCCAGCAGCTTGGGGGGGTCCCTTAGGACAGCCCCTGGCTACACCTTC; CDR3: CASSLGGSLRTAPGYTF
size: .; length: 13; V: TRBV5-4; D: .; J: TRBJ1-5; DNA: TGTGCCAGCAGCTTTGGGGGCGATCAGCCCCAGCATTTT; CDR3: CASSFGGDQPQHF
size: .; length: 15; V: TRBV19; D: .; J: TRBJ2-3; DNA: TGTGCCAGTCAAAAAACAGGAAGGGGCACAGATACGCAGTATTTT; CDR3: CASQKTGRGTDTQYF
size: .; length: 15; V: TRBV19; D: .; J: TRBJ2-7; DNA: TGTGCCAGTAGTAGTCAAGATGGGGCCCAGGACGAGCAGTACTTC; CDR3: CASSSQDGAQDEQYF
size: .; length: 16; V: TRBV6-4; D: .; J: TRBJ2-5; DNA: TGTGCCAGCAGAAATCAACAGGGAGGGCCACAAGAGACCCAGTACTTC; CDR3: CASRNQQGGPQETQYF
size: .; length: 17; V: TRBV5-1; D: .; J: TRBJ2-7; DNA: TGCGCCAGCAGCTTGGGGGGGAACAGGGTGAGCTCCTACGAGCAGTACTTC; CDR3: CASSLGGNRVSSYEQYF
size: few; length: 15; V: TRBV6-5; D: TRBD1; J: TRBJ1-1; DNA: TGTGCCAGCAGACCCAGTGACAGGGCGAACACTGAAGCTTTCTTT; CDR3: CASRPSDRANTEAFF
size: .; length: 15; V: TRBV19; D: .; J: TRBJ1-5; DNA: TGTGCCAGTAGTATATCAAGAGGTGTGAATCAGCCCCAGCATTTT; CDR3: CASSISRGVNQPQHF